The following is a TCR beta chain sequence with its context. V lost 1 base, J lost 5 bases, and 2 bases stayed unmatched. Germline CDR1 is MGHDK and CDR2 is SYGVNS. The CDR3 covers 14 residues. The data are from a study of blood T cells in healthy people across ages. At least 6 micrograms of total RNA were extracted per sample. Combining a sample-barcoded 5' primer with a J-beta primer mix, a second PCR ran for roughly 6 to 11 cycles. TCRdb called the 5' RACE reads again in MiXCR, with one record for every CDR3 protein. The data show hundreds of thousands of distinct CDR3 sequences, under 55% seen once.

This receptor was identified in a man at least 80 years old in good health. The sequencing sample was made of blood. The J gene is TRBJ2-1, the V gene TRBV25-1, with 7 positions matching TRBD1. CDR3 sequence: CASSESTGNNEQFF. The CDR3 DNA reads as TGTGCCAGCAGTGAATCGACAGGGAACAATGAGCAGTTCTTC.